This T cell receptor beta chain derives from a study of identical twins. Each donor was a healthy Caucasian. The table lists this clonotype with many counts. TCRdb itself ran the 5' RACE reads through MiXCR, one entry per CDR3 protein. The repertoire holds 260,000 or so distinct CDR3 sequences, with 6% to 8.5% as singletons. This same sample was also taken into another study, of yellow fever vaccine responses in identical twins. That study reports: Reportedly, the response of twins' T cells to the vaccine seemed partly convergent, partly personalized.

This sequence was found in a woman aged 18-29 years in good health. The source material was CD8+ T cells sorted from blood.

In nucleotides, the CDR3 is TGTGCCAGCAGGCCAGACAGGGTTAACTATGGCTACACCTTC. Protein product: CASRPDRVNYGYTF. The J gene is TRBJ1-2, the V gene TRBV28; TRBD1 matches at 7 bases. Germline V gene data show CDR1 as MDHEN and CDR2 as SYDVKM. CDR3 length equals 14 residues. V lost 6 bases to trimming and J lost 1 base; unmatched junction nucleotides: 5.